Described below is a single T cell receptor beta chain sequence and its context. The V and J ends lost 4 bases and 1 base respectively, with 14 bases between them. Germline CDR1 SGHTA, CDR2 FQGNSA. This CDR3 is 16 amino acids long. Sequencing used immunoSEQ multiplex PCR; TCRdb keeps in-frame clones, though not all of them. The sample records a few million clones, approximately 94% being singletons. This specimen comes from a study of shared clonotypes between healthy human individuals. The sample comprised naive CD4+ T cells sorted from blood. As for subset: CD45RA+ positively selected. The TCR was taken from a man aged 18 to 30 in good health. This chain uses TRBV7-2 with TRBJ2-1, with D possibly called TRBD1 or TRBD2 (6 bases each). The CDR3 loop reads CASSSREGGSYNEQFF. CDR3 nucleotide sequence: TGTGCCAGCAGCTCTCGGGAAGGGGGGTCCTACAATGAGCAGTTCTTC.